This T cell receptor (beta chain) was sequenced during a study of cytomegalovirus exposure and HLA in healthy donors. The CDR3 spans 17 residues. V shed 2 bases, J shed 1 base, and the junction held 8 bases outside the gene matches. Per the germline V gene, CDR1 is SGHVS and CDR2 is FQNEAQ. PCR used 60 Vbeta primers and 13 Jbeta primers. Profiled with immunoSEQ multiplex PCR; TCRdb holds only in-frame clones, not every one. The sample carries some 150,000 clones, approximately 82% recorded once. V usage is TRBV7-8 and J usage is TRBJ1-5; 7 bases agree with TRBD1. The source material was PBMCs. The source is a woman aged 50 to 60 in good health and CMV-seropositive. The CDR3 nucleotides read TGTGCCAGCAGCTTAAGTGCCGGGACAGCCAGCAATCAGCCCCAGCATTTT. This codes for CASSLSAGTASNQPQHF.